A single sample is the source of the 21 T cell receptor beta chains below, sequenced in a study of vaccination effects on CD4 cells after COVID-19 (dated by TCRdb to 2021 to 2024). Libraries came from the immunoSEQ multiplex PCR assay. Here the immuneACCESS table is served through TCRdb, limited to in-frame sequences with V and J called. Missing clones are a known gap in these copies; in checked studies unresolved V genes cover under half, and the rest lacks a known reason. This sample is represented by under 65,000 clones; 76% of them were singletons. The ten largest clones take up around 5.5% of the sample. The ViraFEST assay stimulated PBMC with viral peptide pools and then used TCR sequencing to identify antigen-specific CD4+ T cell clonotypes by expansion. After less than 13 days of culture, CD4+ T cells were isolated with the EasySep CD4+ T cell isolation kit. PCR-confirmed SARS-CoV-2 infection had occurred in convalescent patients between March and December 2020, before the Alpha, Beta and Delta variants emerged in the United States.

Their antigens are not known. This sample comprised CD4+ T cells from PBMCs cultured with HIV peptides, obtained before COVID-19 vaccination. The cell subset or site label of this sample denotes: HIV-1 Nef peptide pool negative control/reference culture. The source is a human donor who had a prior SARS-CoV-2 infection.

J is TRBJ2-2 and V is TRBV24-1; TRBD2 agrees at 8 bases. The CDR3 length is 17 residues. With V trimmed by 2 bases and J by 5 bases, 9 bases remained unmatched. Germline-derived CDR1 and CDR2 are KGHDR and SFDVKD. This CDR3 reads CATSDWKLSGSTGELFF. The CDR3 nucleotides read TGTGCCACCAGTGATTGGAAGTTAAGCGGGAGTACCGGGGAGCTGTTTTTT.

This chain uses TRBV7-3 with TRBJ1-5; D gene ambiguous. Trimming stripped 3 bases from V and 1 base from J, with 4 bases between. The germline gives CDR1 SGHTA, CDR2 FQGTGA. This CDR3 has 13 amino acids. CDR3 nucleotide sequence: TGTGCCAGCAGCTTGACGAGCAATCAGCCCCAGCATTTT. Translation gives CASSLTSNQPQHF.

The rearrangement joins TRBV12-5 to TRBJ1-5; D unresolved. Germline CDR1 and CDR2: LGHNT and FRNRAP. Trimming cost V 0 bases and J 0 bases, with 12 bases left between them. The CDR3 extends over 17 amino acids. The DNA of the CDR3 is TGTGCTAGTGGTTTGGTTGAGGGCAAGACTAGCAATCAGCCCCAGCATTTT. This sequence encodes CASGLVEGKTSNQPQHF.

The CDR3 DNA is TGTGCCAGCAGCCTCCAACTAGCGGTCTACGAGCAGTACTTC. Protein: CASSLQLAVYEQYF. The rearrangement joins TRBV7-2 to TRBJ2-7; TRBD2 agrees at 8 bases. In germline, CDR1 is SGHTA, CDR2 FQGNSA. This CDR3 has 14 residues. The ends lost 5 bases at V and 3 bases at J; junction bases unmatched: 6.

The CDR3 nucleotides read TGTGCCAGCAGTGAAGGGTATCCAAGTTGGGGCAATCAGCCCCAGCATTTT. This gives the protein CASSEGYPSWGNQPQHF. The chain uses TRBV6-1 and TRBJ1-5; D not certain. This CDR3 is built from 17 residues. Germline V lookup: CDR1 MNHNS, CDR2 SASEGT. V lost 1 base and J 2 bases, leaving 15 bases between the germline ends.

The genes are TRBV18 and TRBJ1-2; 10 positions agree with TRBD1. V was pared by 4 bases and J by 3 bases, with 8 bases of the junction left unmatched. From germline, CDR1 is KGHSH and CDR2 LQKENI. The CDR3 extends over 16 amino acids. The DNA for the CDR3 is TGTGCCAGCTCACTTTCGACAGGGGGCACCCACTATGGCTACACCTTC. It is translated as CASSLSTGGTHYGYTF.

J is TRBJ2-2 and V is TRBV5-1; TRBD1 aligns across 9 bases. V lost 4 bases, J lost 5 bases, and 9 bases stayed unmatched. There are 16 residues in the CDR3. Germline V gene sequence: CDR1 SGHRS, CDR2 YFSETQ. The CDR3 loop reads CASSPPGTGMTGELFF. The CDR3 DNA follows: TGCGCCAGCAGCCCACCTGGGACAGGGATGACCGGGGAGCTGTTTTTT.

In nucleotides, the CDR3 is TGTGCCAGCAGCTCCAACACAGGGGGCGGGCAGCCCCAGCATTTT. Translating it yields CASSSNTGGGQPQHF. The chain joins TRBV7-2 to TRBJ1-5; 9 nucleotides line up with TRBD1. V was pared by 4 bases and J by 7 bases, with 8 bases of the junction left unmatched. Germline CDR1 and CDR2: SGHTA and FQGNSA. The CDR3 is made up of 15 amino acids.

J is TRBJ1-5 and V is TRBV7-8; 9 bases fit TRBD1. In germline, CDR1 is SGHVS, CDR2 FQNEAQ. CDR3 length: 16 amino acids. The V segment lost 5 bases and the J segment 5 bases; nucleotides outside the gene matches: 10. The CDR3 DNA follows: TGTGCCAGCAGCACAGGGGGCAGGGTGGCCGATCAGCCCCAGCATTTT. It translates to CASSTGGRVADQPQHF.

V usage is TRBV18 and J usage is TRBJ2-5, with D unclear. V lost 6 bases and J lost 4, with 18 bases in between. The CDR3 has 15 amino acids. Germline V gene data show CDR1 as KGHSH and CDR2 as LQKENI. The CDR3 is CASSPTPGSAETQYF. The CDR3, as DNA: TGTGCCAGCTCCCCGACACCAGGATCGGCAGAGACCCAGTACTTC.

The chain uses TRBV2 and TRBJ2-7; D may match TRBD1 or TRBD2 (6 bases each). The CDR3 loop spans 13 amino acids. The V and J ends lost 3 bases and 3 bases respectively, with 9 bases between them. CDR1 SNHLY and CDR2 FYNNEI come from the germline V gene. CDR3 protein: CASSERDIYEQYF. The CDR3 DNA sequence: TGTGCCAGCAGTGAGCGGGACATCTACGAGCAGTACTTC. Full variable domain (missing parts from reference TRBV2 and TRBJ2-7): EPEVTQTPSHQVTQMGQEVILRCVPISNHLYFYWYRQILGQKVEFLVSFYNNEISEKSEIFDDQFSVERPDGSNFTLKIRSTKLEDSAMYFCASSERDIYEQYFGPGTRLTVT.

The CDR3 nucleotides read TGTGCCAGTAGTATGGGGGGGCGAGAGGTTGAAAAACTGTTTTTT. It translates to CASSMGGREVEKLFF. The V and J genes are TRBV19 and TRBJ1-4; possibly TRBD1 for D (6 bases). There are 15 residues in the CDR3. The germline V gene has CDR1 LNHDA and CDR2 SQIVND (reference sequence). Trimming took off 3 bases at V and 7 bases at J, with 15 bases between the two ends.

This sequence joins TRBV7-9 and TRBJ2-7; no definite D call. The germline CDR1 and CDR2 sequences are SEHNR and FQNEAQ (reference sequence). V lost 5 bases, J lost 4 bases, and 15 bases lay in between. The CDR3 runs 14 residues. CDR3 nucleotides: TGTGCCAGCAGCCCTGGTGCCCTTCGATACGAGCAGTACTTC. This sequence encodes CASSPGALRYEQYF.

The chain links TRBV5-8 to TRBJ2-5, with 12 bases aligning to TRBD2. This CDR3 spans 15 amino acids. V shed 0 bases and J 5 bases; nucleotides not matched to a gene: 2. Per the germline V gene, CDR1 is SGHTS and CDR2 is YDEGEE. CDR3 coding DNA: TGTGCCAGCAGCTTGGGACTAGCGGGGGATGAGACCCAGTACTTC. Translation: CASSLGLAGDETQYF.

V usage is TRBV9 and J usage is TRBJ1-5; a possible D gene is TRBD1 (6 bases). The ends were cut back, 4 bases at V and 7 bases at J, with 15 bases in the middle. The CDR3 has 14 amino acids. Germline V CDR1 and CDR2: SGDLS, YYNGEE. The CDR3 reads CASSLTGYGQPQHF. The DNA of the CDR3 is TGTGCCAGCAGCCTTACAGGGTACGGGCAGCCCCAGCATTTT.

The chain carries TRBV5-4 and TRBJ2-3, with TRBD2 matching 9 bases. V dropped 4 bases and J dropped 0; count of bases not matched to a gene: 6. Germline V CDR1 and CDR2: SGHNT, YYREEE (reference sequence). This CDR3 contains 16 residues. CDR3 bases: TGTGCCAGCAGCCCGACTAGCGGCCCTAGCACAGATACGCAGTATTTT. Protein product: CASSPTSGPSTDTQYF.

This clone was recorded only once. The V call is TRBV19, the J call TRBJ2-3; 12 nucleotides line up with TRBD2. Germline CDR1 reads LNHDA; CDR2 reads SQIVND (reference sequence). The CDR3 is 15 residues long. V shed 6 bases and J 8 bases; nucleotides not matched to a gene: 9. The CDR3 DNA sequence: TGTGCCAGTAGCCAACCGGGACTAGCGGGTCGTACGCAGTATTTT. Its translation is CASSQPGLAGRTQYF.

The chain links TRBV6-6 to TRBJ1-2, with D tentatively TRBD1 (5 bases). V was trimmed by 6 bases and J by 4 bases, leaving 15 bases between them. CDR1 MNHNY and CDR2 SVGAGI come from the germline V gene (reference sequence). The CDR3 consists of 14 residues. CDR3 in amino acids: CASSPRGTTYGYTF. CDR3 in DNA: TGTGCCAGCAGCCCAAGGGGTACAACCTATGGCTACACCTTC.

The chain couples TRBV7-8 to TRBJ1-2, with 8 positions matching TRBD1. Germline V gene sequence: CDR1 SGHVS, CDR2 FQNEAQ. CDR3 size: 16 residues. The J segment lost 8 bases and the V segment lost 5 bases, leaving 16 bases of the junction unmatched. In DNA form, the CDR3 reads TGTGCCAGCAGCCGACAGGGATCAACAGGGGGGGACGGCTACACCTTC. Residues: CASSRQGSTGGDGYTF.

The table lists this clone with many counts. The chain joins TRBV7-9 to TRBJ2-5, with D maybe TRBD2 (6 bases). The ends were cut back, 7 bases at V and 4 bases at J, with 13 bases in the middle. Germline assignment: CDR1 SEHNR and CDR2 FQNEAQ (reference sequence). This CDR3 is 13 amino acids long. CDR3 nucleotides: TGTGCCAGCATCGCGGTGGGGGGAGAGACCCAGTACTTC. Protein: CASIAVGGETQYF.

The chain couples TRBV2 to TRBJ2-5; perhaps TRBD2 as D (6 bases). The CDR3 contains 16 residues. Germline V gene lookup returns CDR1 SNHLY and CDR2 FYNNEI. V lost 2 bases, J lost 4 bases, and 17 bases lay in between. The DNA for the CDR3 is TGTGCCAGCAGTGAAATCGTATCGGGAGCGGGAGAGACCCAGTACTTC. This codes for CASSEIVSGAGETQYF.